These T cell receptor beta chains were read from a single sample in a study of beta chain features in type 1 diabetes. Some clones are missing from TCRdb's copy, which holds only in-frame ones; the method was immunoSEQ multiplex PCR. The repertoire holds a few hundred thousand clones, with 10% to 15% as singletons. The material sequenced was naive CD4+ T cells from blood. The receptors here all came from a young woman with type 1 diabetes. CDR3s include the opening cysteine and the closing phenylalanine or tryptophan. D genes are given only for firm matches. Size is stated for part of the rows, as once, few or many counts, or as a class when the clone is expanded.

clone size | J gene | V gene | D gene | CDR3 DNA | CDR3 protein
few | TRBJ2-4 | TRBV25-1 | - | TGTGCCAGCAGTGAAGGCGGGACAGAGAACATTCAGTACTTC | CASSEGGTENIQYF
few | TRBJ2-3 | TRBV9 | - | TGTGCCAGCAGCATATCCCCCGGGACACCGACCTCCACAGATACGCAGTATTTT | CASSISPGTPTSTDTQYF
few | TRBJ2-1 | TRBV11-1 | TRBD2 | TGTGCCAGCAGAGGACTAGCGGGAGGGCCGTCCTACAATGAGCAGTTCTTC | CASRGLAGGPSYNEQFF
- | TRBJ2-7 | TRBV4-3 | TRBD1 | TGCGCCAGCAGCCAAGAACCAGGGGGCTCCTACGAGCAGTACTTC | CASSQEPGGSYEQYF
few | TRBJ2-3 | TRBV11-2 | TRBD1 | TGTGCCAGCAGCTCCCGGACAGGGGGCATGCTAGATACGCAGTATTTT | CASSSRTGGMLDTQYF
few | TRBJ2-7 | TRBV7-9 | - | TGTGCCAGCAGTTCCAGGTCCCAATCCTACGAGCAGTACTTC | CASSSRSQSYEQYF
few | TRBJ2-2 | TRBV19 | - | TGTGCCAGTAGTGCCCCGGGACACCGAACCGGGGAGCTGTTTTTT | CASSAPGHRTGELFF
few | TRBJ2-7 | TRBV7-9 | - | TGTGCCAGCAGCTCCCTTGTGGTGAGCTCCTACGAGCAGTACTTC | CASSSLVVSSYEQYF
- | TRBJ2-5 | TRBV5-1 | - | TGCGCCAGCTTCCCCGTCCGGGGAGAGACCCAGTACTTC | CASFPVRGETQYF
few | TRBJ1-5 | TRBV4-3 | TRBD1 | TGCGCCAGCAGCCAAGAAGCCGGGACAGTAGGCCAGCCCCAGCATTTT | CASSQEAGTVGQPQHF
- | TRBJ2-7 | TRBV29-1 | TRBD2 | TGCAGCGTTGAAGGGTATAGCGGGAGCTACGAGCAGTACTTC | CSVEGYSGSYEQYF
few | TRBJ2-6 | TRBV9 | - | TGTGCCAGCAGCGCTAGGGCCAACGTCCTGACTTTC | CASSARANVLTF
- | TRBJ2-6 | TRBV27 | TRBD1 | TGTGCCAGCAGTTTTCACAGGGGGCCTGGGGCCAACGTCCTGACTTTC | CASSFHRGPGANVLTF
- | TRBJ2-3 | TRBV30 | - | TGTGCCTGGACGGGGTATAAACTCACAGATACGCAGTATTTT | CAWTGYKLTDTQYF
- | TRBJ1-2 | TRBV27 | TRBD1 | TGTGCCAGCAGTCCCTCGACAGGGCTGGGCTACACCTTC | CASSPSTGLGYTF
few | TRBJ2-1 | TRBV25-1 | TRBD2 | TGTGCCAGCAGACAAAGCGGGAGCTCCTACAATGAGCAGTTCTTC | CASRQSGSSYNEQFF
few | TRBJ2-5 | TRBV9 | TRBD2 | TGTGCCAGCAGCGTTGGTGGGCTAGCGGAAGAGACCCAGTACTTC | CASSVGGLAEETQYF
few | TRBJ2-3 | TRBV6-5 | TRBD2 | TGTGCCAGCCGGAGAGCGGGGGGCACAGATACGCAGTATTTT | CASRRAGGTDTQYF
- | TRBJ1-2 | TRBV19 | TRBD1 | TGTGCCAGTACTGTGACAGGGGTCAACTATGGCTACACCTTC | CASTVTGVNYGYTF
few | TRBJ2-7 | TRBV5-4 | - | TGTGCCAGCAGCCCGGGTGGGGCGGAGGGATACTACGAGCAGTACTTC | CASSPGGAEGYYEQYF
- | TRBJ2-3 | TRBV29-1 | - | TGCAGCGCTTTTACGGGGTCTTCAGATACGCAGTATTTT | CSAFTGSSDTQYF
few | TRBJ2-3 | TRBV29-1 | TRBD1 | TGCAGCGCCGACCGGGACAGGGGCACAGATACGCAGTATTTT | CSADRDRGTDTQYF
- | TRBJ2-1 | TRBV7-9 | - | TGTGCCAGCAGCCCCGGGAGTTCGATCGATGAGCAGTTCTTC | CASSPGSSIDEQFF
- | TRBJ1-2 | TRBV14 | TRBD1 | TGTGCCAGCAGCCCGCCCGGGACAGGCAATTATTATGGCTACACCTTC | CASSPPGTGNYYGYTF